The present TCR beta chain was sequenced within a study of T cells in Graves' hyperthyroidism and ophthalmopathy. Findings and caveats of the study: From stable hyperthyroidism, ophthalmopathy was separated by a 13 V-J model.

RNA transcripts provided the source from which TCR beta CDR3 regions were amplified. TCR CDR3 underwent first-round RT-PCR with the HTBI primer set. TCRdb re-called the multiplex PCR reads through MiXCR, storing one row per CDR3 protein. This sample carries 500,000 to 800,000 distinct CDR3 sequences, about 14% of them seen once, and the ten largest clones take approximately 13%. Trimming took 4 bases from V and 8 from J; bases not matched to a gene: 14. There are 17 residues in the CDR3. Germline assignment: CDR1 SNHLY and CDR2 FYNNEI. Comment on this clonotype: Its antigen is as yet unknown.

The sequencing input was blood. The gene calls are TRBV2 and TRBJ2-2, with 9 bases aligning to TRBD1. The sequence derives from a woman between 45 and 60 years old with Graves' ophthalmopathy. This CDR3 reads CASSAQVGQGILGELFF. The CDR3 nucleotides are TGTGCCAGCAGTGCCCAAGTCGGACAGGGGATCTTAGGGGAGCTGTTTTTT.